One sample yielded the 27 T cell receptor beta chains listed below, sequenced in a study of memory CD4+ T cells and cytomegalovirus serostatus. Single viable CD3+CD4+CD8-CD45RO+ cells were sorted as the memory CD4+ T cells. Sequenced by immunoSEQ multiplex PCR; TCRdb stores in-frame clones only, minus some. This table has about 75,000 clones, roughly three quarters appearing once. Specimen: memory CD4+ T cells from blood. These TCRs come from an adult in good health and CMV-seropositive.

CDR3 amino acids: CATLVAGTDGYTF. The CDR3 nucleotides read TGTGCCACCCTGGTAGCAGGAACGGATGGCTACACCTTC. V usage is TRBV6-5 and J usage is TRBJ1-2; no reliable D call. V lost 10 bases and J 6 bases, leaving 18 bases between the germline ends. Germline loops: CDR1 MNHEY, CDR2 SVGAGI. The CDR3 extends over 13 amino acids.

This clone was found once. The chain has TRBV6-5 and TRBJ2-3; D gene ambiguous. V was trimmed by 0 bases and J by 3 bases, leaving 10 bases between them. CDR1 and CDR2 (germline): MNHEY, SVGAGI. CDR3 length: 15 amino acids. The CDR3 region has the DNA TGTGCCAGCAGTTACTCGGTGGTAAGGACAGATACGCAGTATTTT. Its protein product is CASSYSVVRTDTQYF.

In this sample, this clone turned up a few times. In DNA, the CDR3 is TGTGCCATCAGCCCGGCAGGGGCAGATACGCAGTATTTT. Translating gives CAISPAGADTQYF. J is TRBJ2-3 and V is TRBV10-3; maybe TRBD1 (6 bases). Germline V lookup: CDR1 ENHRY, CDR2 SYGVKD. This CDR3 is 13 amino acids long. V gave up 6 bases and J gave up 4 bases, with 11 bases separating them.

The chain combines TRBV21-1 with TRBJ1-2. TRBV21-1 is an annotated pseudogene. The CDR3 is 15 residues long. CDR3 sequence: CASSEGGGQRLPSTF. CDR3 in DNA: TGTGCCAGCAGCGAAGGGGGGGGACAGCGCCTACCCTCCACCTTC.

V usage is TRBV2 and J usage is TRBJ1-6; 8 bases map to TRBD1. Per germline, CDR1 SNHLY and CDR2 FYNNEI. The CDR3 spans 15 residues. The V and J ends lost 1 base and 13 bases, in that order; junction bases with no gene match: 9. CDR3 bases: TGTGCCAGCAGTGAAGAGGGACAGGCGACCCGGCCCCTCCACTTT. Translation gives CASSEEGQATRPLHF. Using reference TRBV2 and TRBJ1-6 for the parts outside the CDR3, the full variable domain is EPEVTQTPSHQVTQMGQEVILRCVPISNHLYFYWYRQILGQKVEFLVSFYNNEISEKSEIFDDQFSVERPDGSNFTLKIRSTKLEDSAMYFCASSEEGQATRPLHFGNGTRLTVT.

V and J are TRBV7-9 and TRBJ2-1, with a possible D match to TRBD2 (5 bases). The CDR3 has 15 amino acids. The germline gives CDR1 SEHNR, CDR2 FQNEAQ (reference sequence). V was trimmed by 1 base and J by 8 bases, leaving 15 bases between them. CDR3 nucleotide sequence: TGTGCCAGCAGCTTAGGGCAGAAAAGCGGCCATGAGCAGTTCTTC. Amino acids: CASSLGQKSGHEQFF.

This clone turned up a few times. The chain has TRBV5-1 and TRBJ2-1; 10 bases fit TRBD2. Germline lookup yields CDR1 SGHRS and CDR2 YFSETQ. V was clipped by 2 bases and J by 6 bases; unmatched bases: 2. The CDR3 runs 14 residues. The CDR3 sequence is CASSLSGGGNEQFF. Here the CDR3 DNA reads TGCGCCAGCAGCTTAAGCGGGGGGGGCAATGAGCAGTTCTTC.

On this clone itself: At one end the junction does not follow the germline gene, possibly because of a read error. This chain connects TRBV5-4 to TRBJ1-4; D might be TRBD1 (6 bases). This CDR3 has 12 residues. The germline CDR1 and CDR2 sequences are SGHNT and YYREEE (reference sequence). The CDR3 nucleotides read TGTGCCAGCAGCTTGGAGGGGGGAAAAACTGTTTTT. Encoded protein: CASSLEGGKTVF.

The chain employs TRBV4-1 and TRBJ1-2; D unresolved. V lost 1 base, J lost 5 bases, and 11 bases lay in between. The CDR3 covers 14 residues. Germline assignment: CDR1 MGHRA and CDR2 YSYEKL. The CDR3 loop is CASSQVNSQYGYTF. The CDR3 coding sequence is TGCGCCAGCAGCCAAGTAAACAGCCAGTATGGCTACACCTTC.

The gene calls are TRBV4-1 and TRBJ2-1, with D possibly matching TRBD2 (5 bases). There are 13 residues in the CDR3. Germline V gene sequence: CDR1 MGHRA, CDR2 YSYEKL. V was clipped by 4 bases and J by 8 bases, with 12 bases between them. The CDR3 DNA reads TGCGCCAGCAGCCCTCACGGGCGGGATGAGCAGTTCTTC. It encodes CASSPHGRDEQFF.

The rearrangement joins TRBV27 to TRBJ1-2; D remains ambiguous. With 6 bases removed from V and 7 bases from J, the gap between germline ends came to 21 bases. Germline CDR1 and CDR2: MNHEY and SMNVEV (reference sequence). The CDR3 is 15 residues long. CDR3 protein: CASSSMPPEKRGYTF. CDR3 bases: TGTGCCAGCAGCTCCATGCCCCCGGAAAAGCGTGGCTACACCTTC.

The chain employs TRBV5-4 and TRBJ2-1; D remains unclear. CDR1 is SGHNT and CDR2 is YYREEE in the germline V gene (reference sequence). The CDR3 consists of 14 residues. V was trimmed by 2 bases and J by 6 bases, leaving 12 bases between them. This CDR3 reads CASSLRLGGNEQFF. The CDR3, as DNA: TGTGCCAGCAGCTTAAGACTCGGTGGCAATGAGCAGTTCTTC.

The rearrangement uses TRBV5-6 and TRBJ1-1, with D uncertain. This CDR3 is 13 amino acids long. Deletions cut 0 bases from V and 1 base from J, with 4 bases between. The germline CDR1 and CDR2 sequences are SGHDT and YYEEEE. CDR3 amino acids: CASSLGGNTEAFF. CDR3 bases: TGTGCCAGCAGCTTGGGTGGGAACACTGAAGCTTTCTTT.

CDR3 coding DNA: TGTGCCAGCAGCTTTATCCGGGGCCGAGGAAATGAAAAACTGTTTTTT. It yields the protein CASSFIRGRGNEKLFF. The gene calls are TRBV11-2 and TRBJ1-4; D is perhaps TRBD1 (5 bases). This CDR3 has 16 amino acids. Germline V gene sequence: CDR1 SGHAT, CDR2 FQNNGV. Trimming removed 3 bases at V and 5 bases at J, with 16 bases between.

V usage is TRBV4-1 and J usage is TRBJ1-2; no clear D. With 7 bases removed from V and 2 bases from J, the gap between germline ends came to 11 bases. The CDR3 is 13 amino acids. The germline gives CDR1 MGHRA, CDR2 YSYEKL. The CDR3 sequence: CASIKTPNYGYTF. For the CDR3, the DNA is TGCGCCAGCATCAAGACCCCGAACTATGGCTACACCTTC.

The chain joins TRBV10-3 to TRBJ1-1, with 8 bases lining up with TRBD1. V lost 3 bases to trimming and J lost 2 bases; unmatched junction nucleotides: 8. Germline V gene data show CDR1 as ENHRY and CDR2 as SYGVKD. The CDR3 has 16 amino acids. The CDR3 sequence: CAISDPDRGINTEAFF. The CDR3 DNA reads TGTGCCATCAGTGACCCCGACAGGGGAATTAACACTGAAGCTTTCTTT.

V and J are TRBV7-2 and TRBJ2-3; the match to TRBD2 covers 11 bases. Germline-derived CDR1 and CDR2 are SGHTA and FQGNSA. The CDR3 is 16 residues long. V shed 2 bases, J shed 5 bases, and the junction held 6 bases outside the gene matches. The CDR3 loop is CASSLLLAGGGDTQYF. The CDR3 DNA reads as TGTGCCAGCAGCTTACTTTTAGCGGGAGGGGGAGATACGCAGTATTTT.

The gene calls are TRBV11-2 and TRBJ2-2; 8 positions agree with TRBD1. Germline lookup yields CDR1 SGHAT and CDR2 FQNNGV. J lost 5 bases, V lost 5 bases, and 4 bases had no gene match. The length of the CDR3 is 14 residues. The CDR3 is CASSRTGWTGELFF. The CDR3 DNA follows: TGTGCCAGCAGCCGGACAGGGTGGACCGGGGAGCTGTTTTTT.

This CDR3 is CASSPGIAGGTYSNQPQHF. The CDR3 DNA reads as TGTGCCAGCTCACCAGGGATAGCAGGGGGTACGTATAGCAATCAGCCCCAGCATTTT. This rearrangement joins TRBV18 to TRBJ1-5, with 7 bases matching TRBD1. The V gene's germline CDR1 is KGHSH and CDR2 LQKENI. This CDR3 region has 19 residues. V gave up 2 bases and J gave up 0 bases; unmatched junction bases: 13.

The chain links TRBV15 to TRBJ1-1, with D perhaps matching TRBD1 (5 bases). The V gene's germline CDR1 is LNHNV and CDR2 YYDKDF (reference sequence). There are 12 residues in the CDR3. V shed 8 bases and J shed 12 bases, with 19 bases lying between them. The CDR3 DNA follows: TGTGCCACCGGGGACGCAGGGTTGAGAACTTTCTTT. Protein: CATGDAGLRTFF.

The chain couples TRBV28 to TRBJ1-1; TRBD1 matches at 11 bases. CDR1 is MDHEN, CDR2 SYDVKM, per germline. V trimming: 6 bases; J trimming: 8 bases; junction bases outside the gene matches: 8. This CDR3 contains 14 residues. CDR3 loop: CASSWTGGGLEAFF. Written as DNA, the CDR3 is TGTGCCAGCAGCTGGACAGGGGGCGGTTTGGAAGCTTTCTTT.

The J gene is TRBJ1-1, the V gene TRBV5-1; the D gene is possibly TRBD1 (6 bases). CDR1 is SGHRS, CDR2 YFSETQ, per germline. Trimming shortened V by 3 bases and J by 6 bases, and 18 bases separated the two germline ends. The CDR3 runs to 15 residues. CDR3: CASSWTAGAGAEAFF. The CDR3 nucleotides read TGCGCCAGCAGCTGGACCGCAGGGGCAGGGGCTGAAGCTTTCTTT.

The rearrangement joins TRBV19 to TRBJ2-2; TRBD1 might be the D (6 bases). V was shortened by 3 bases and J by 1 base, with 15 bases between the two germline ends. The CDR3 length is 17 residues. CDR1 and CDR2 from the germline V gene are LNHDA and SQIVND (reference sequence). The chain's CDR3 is CASSISRGEENTGELFF. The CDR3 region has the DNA TGTGCCAGTAGTATTTCCAGGGGAGAAGAGAACACCGGGGAGCTGTTTTTT.

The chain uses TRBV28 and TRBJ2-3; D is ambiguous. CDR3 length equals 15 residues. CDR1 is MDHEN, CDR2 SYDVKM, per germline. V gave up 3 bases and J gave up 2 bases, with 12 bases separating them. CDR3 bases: TGTGCCAGCAGTTTCCGTGTATGGTACACAGATACGCAGTATTTT. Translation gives CASSFRVWYTDTQYF. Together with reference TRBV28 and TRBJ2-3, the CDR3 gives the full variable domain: DVKVTQSSRYLVKRTGEKVFLECVQDMDHENMFWYRQDPGLGLRLIYFSYDVKMKEKGDIPEGYSVSREKKERFSLILESASTNQTSMYLCASSFRVWYTDTQYFGPGTRLTVL.

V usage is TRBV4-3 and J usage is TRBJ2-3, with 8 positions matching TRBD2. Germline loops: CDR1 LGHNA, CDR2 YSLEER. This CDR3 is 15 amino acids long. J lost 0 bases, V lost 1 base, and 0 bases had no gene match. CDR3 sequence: CASSQVAGSTDTQYF. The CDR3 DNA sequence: TGCGCCAGCAGCCAAGTAGCGGGGAGCACAGATACGCAGTATTTT.

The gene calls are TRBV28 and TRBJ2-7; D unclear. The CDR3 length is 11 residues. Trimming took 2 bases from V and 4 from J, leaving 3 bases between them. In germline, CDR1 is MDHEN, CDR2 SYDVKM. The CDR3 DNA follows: TGTGCCAGCAGTTTACAGTACGAGCAGTACTTC. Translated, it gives CASSLQYEQYF.

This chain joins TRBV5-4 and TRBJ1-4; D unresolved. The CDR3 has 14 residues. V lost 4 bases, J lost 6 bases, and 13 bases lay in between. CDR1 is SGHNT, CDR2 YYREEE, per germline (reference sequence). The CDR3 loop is CASSPAGRDEKLFF. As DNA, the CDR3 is TGTGCCAGCAGCCCAGCGGGTCGGGATGAAAAACTGTTTTTT. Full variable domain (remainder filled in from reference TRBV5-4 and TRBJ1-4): ETGVTQSPTHLIKTRGQQVTLRCSSQSGHNTVSWYQQALGQGPQFIFQYYREEENGRGNFPPRFSGLQFPNYSSELNVNALELDDSALYLCASSPAGRDEKLFFGSGTQLSVL.